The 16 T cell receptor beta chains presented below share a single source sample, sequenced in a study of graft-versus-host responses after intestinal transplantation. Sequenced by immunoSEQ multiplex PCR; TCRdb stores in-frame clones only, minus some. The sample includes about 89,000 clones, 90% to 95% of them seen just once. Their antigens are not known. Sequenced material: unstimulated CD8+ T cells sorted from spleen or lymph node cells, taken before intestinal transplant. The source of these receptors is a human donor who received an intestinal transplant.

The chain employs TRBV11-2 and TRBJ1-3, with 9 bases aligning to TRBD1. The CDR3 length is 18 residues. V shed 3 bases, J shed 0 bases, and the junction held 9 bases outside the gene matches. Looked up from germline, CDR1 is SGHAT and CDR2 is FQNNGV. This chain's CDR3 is CASSFWEDRGSSGNTIYF. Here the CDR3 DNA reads TGTGCCAGCAGCTTTTGGGAGGACAGGGGAAGCTCTGGAAACACCATATATTTT.

The DNA for the CDR3 is TGTGCCTGGAGCCATAACACTGAAGCTTTCTTT. This sequence encodes CAWSHNTEAFF. The rearrangement links TRBV30 to TRBJ1-1; D not resolved. Germline V gene sequence: CDR1 GTSNPN, CDR2 SVGIG (reference sequence). Between the trimmed V and J ends, which lost 3 bases and 2 bases, there was a span of 4 bases. The CDR3 contains 11 residues. The full variable domain, with the rest looked up from reference TRBV30 and TRBJ1-1, is SQTIHQWPATLVQPVGSPLSLECTVEGTSNPNLYWYRQAAGRGLQLLFYSVGIGQISSEVPQNLSASRPQDRQFILSSKKLLLSDSGFYLCAWSHNTEAFFGQGTRLTVV.

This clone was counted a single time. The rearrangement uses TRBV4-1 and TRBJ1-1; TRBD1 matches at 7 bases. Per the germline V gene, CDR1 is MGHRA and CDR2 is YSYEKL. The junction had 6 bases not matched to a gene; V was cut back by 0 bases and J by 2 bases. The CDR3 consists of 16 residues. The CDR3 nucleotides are TGCGCCAGCAGCCAAGATTTTTACAGGGGAAACACTGAAGCTTTCTTT. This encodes CASSQDFYRGNTEAFF.

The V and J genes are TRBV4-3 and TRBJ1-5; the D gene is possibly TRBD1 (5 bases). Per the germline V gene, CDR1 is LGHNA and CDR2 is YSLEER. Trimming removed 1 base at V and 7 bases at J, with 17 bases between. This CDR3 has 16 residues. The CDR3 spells CASSQGWGSGRQPQHF. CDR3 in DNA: TGCGCCAGCAGCCAAGGTTGGGGCTCCGGGCGACAGCCCCAGCATTTT.

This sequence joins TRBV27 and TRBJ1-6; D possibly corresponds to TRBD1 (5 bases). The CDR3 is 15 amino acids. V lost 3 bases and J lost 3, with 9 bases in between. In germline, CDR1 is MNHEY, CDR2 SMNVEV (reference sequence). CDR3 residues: CASSLGQGYNSPLHF. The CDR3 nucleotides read TGTGCCAGCAGTTTGGGGCAGGGCTATAATTCACCCCTCCACTTT.

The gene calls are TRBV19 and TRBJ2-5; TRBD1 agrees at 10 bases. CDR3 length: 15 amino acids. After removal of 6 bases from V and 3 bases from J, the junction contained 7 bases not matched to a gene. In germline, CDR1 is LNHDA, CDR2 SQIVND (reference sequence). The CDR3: CASSLPGQGKETQYF. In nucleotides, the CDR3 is TGTGCCAGTAGCCTGCCGGGACAGGGGAAAGAGACCCAGTACTTC.

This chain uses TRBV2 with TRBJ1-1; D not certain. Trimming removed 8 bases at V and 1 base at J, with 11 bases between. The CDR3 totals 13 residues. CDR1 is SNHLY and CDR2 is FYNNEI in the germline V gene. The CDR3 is CASETTENTEAFF. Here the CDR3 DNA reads TGTGCCAGCGAAACTACGGAGAACACTGAAGCTTTCTTT.

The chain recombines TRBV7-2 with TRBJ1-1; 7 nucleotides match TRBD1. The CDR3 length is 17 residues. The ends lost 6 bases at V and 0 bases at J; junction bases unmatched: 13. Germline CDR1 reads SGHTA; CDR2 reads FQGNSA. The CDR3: CASRPTGERAMNTEAFF. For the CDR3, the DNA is TGTGCCAGCAGGCCTACAGGGGAGAGGGCAATGAACACTGAAGCTTTCTTT.

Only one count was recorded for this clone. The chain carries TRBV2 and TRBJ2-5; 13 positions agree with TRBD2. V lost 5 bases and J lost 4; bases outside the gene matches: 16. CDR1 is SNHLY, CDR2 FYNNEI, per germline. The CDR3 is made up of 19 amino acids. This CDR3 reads CASSPRSPGLAGYGETQYF. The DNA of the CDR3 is TGTGCCAGCAGTCCGAGATCCCCGGGACTAGCGGGGTATGGAGAGACCCAGTACTTC. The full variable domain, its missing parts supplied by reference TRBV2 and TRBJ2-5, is EPEVTQTPSHQVTQMGQEVILRCVPISNHLYFYWYRQILGQKVEFLVSFYNNEISEKSEIFDDQFSVERPDGSNFTLKIRSTKLEDSAMYFCASSPRSPGLAGYGETQYFGPGTRLLVL.

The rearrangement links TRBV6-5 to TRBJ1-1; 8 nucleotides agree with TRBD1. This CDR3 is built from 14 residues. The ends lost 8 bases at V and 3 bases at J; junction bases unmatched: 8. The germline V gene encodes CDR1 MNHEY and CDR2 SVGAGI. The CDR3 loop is CASGLQGGDTEAFF. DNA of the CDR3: TGTGCCAGCGGACTACAGGGGGGGGACACTGAAGCTTTCTTT.

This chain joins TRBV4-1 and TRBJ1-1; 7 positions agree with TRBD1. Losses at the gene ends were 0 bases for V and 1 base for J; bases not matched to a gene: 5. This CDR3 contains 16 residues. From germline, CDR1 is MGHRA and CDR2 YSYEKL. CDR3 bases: TGCGCCAGCAGCCAAGACTGGGCAGGGGGGAACACTGAAGCTTTCTTT. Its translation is CASSQDWAGGNTEAFF.

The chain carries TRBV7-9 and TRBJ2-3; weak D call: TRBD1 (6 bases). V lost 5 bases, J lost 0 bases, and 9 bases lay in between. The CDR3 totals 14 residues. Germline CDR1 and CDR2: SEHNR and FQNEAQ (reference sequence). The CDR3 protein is CASSGTPSTDTQYF. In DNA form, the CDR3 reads TGTGCCAGCAGCGGGACACCAAGCACAGATACGCAGTATTTT. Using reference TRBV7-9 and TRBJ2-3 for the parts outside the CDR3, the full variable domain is DTGVSQNPRHKITKRGQNVTFRCDPISEHNRLYWYRQTLGQGPEFLTYFQNEAQLEKSRLLSDRFSAERPKGSFSTLEIQRTEQGDSAMYLCASSGTPSTDTQYFGPGTRLTVL.

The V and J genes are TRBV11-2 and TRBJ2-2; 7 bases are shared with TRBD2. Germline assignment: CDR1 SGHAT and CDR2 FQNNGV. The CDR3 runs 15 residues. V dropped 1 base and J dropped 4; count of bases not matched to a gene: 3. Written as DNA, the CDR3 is TGTGCCAGCAGCTTAGTACCGGGGGGCACCGGGGAGCTGTTTTTT. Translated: CASSLVPGGTGELFF.

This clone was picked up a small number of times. CDR3 region: CAISPQGGNTEAFF. CDR3 in DNA: TGTGCCATCAGTCCCCAGGGTGGTAACACTGAAGCTTTCTTT. V usage is TRBV10-3 and J usage is TRBJ1-1, with TRBD1 as a possible D gene (5 bases). The CDR3 has 14 residues. V was clipped by 5 bases and J by 2 bases, with 12 bases between them. CDR1 is ENHRY and CDR2 is SYGVKD in the germline V gene.

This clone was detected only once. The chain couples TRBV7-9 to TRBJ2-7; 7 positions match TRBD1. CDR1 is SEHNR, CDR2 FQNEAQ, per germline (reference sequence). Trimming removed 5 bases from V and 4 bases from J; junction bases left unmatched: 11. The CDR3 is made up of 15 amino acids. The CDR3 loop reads CASSPQAGGIYEQYF. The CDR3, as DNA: TGTGCCAGCAGCCCCCAAGCAGGGGGAATTTACGAGCAGTACTTC.

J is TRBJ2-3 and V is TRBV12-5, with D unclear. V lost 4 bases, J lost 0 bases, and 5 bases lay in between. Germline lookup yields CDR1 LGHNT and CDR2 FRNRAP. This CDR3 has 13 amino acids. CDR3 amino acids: CASGSTSTDTQYF. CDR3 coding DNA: TGTGCTAGTGGTTCGACTAGCACAGATACGCAGTATTTT.